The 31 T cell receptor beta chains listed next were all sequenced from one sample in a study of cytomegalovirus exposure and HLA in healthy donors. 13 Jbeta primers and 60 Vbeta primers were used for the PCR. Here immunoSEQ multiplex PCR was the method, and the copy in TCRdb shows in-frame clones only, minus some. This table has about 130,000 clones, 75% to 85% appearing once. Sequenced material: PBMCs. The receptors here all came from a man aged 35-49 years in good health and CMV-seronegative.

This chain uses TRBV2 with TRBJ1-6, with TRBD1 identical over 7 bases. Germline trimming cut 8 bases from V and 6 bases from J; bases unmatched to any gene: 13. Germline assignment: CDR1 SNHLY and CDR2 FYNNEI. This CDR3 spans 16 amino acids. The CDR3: CASALTRDSINSPLHF. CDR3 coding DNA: TGTGCCAGCGCCTTAACTAGGGACAGCATTAATTCACCCCTCCACTTT.

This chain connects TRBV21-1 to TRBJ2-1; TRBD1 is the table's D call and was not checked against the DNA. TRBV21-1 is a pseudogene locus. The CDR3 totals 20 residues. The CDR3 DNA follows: TGTGCCAGCAGCGACGGCCACGGACAGGGGGACGGGAGGGGTTACAATGAGCAGTTCTTC. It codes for CASSDGHGQGDGRGYNEQFF.

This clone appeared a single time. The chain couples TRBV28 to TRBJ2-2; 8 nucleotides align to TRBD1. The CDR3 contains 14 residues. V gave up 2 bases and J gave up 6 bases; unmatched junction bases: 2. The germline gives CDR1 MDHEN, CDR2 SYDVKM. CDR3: CASSLGDRSGELFF. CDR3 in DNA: TGTGCCAGCAGTTTAGGGGACAGGTCCGGGGAGCTGTTTTTT.

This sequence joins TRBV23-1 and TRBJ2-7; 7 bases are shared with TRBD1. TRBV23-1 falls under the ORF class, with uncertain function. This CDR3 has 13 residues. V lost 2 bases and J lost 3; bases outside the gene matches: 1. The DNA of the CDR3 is TGCGCCAGCAGTCAACGACAGGGCTACGAGCAGTACTTC. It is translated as CASSQRQGYEQYF.

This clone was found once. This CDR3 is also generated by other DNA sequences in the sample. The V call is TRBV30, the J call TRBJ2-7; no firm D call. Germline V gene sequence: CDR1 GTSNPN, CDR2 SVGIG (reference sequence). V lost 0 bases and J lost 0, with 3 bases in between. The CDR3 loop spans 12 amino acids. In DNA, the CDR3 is TGTGCCTGGAGTGTACTCTCCTACGAGCAGTACTTC. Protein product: CAWSVLSYEQYF.

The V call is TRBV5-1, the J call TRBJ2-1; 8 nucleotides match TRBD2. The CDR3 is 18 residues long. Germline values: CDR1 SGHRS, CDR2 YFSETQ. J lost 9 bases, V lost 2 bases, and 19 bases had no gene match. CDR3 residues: CASSFWGSGRSWGSEQFF. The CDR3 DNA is TGCGCCAGCAGCTTTTGGGGGAGCGGGAGATCCTGGGGCAGTGAGCAGTTCTTC.

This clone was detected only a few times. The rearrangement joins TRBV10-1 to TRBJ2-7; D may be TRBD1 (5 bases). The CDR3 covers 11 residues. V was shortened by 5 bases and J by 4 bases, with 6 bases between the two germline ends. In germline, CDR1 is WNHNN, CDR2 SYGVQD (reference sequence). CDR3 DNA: TGCGCCAGCAGTTCAGGGTACGAGCAGTACTTC. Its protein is CASSSGYEQYF.

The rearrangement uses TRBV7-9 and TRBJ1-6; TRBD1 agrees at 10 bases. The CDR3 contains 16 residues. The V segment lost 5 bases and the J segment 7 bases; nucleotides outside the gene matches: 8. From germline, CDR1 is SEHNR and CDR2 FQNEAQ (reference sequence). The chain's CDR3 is CASSQTTTGGNSPLHF. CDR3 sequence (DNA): TGTGCCAGCAGCCAAACAACGACAGGGGGCAATTCACCCCTCCACTTT.

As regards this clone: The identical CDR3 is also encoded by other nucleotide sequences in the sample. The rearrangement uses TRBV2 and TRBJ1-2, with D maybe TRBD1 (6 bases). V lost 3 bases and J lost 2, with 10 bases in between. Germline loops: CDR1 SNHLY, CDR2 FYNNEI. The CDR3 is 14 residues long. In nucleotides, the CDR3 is TGTGCCAGCAGTGATGGAGGACAGAACTATGGCTACACCTTC. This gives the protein CASSDGGQNYGYTF.

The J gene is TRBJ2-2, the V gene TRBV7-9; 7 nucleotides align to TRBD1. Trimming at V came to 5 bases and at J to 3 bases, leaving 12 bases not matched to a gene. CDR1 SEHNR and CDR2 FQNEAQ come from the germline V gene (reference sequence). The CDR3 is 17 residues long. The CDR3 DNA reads TGTGCCAGCAGCGACCGACAGGGTTATCGCGACACCGGGGAGCTGTTTTTT. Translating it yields CASSDRQGYRDTGELFF.

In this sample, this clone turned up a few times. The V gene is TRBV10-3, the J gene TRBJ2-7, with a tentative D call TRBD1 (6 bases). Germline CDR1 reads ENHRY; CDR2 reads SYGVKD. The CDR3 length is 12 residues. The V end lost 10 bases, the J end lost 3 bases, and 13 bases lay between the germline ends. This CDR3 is CATSQGYYEQYF. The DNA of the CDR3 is TGTGCCACGTCACAGGGATACTACGAGCAGTACTTC.

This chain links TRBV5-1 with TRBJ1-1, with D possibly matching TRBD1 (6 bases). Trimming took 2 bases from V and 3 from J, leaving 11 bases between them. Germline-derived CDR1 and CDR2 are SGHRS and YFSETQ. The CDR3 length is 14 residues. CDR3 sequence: CASSFQGPDTEAFF. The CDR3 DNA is TGCGCCAGCAGCTTTCAGGGGCCGGACACTGAAGCTTTCTTT. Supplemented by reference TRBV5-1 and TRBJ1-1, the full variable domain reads KAGVTQTPRYLIKTRGQQVTLSCSPISGHRSVSWYQQTPGQGLQFLFEYFSETQRNKGNFPGRFSGRQFSNSRSEMNVSTLELGDSALYLCASSFQGPDTEAFFGQGTRLTVV.

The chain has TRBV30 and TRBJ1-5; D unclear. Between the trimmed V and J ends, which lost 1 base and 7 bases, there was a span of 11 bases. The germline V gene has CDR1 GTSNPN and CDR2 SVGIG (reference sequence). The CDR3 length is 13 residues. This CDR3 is CAWSAGGEQPQHF. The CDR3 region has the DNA TGTGCCTGGAGTGCGGGCGGGGAACAGCCCCAGCATTTT.

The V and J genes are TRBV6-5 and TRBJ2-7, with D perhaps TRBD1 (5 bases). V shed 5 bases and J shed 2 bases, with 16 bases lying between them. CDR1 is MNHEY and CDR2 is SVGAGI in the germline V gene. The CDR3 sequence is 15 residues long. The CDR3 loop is CASSTTGFSPYEQYF. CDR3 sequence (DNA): TGTGCCAGCAGTACTACAGGTTTCAGTCCCTACGAGCAGTACTTC.

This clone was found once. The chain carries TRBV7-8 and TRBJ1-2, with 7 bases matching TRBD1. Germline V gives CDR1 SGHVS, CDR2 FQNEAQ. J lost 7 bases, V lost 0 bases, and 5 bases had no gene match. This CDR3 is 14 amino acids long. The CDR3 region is CASSLATGFAGYTF. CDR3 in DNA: TGTGCCAGCAGCTTAGCGACAGGGTTCGCTGGCTACACCTTC.

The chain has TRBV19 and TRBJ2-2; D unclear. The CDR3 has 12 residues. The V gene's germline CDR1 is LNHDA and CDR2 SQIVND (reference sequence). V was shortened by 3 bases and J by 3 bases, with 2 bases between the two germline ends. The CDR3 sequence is CASSIYTGELFF. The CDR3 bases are TGTGCCAGTAGTATCTACACCGGGGAGCTGTTTTTT.

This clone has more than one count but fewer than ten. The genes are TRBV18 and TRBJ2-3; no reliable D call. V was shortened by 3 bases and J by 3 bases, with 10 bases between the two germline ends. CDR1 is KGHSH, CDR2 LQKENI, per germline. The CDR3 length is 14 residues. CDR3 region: CASSPLLITDTQYF. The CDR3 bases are TGTGCCAGCTCACCTCTCCTTATTACAGATACGCAGTATTTT.

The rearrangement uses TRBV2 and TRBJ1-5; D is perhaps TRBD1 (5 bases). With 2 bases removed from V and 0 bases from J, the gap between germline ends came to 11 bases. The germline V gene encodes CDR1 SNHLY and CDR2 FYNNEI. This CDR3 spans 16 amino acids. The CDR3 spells CASSEWLGDSNQPQHF. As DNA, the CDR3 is TGTGCCAGCAGTGAATGGTTAGGGGATAGCAATCAGCCCCAGCATTTT.

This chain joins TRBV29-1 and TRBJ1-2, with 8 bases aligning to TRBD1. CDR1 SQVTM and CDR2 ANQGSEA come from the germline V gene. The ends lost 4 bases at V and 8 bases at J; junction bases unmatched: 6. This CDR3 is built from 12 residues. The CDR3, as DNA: TGCAGCGTTGGGGCCGGGACAGGAGGCTACACCTTC. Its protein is CSVGAGTGGYTF.

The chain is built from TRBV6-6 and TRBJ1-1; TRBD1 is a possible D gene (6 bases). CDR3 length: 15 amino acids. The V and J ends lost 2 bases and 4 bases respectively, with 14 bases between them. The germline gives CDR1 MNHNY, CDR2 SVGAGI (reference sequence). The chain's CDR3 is CASSYGRGVSTEAFF. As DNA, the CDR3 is TGTGCCAGCAGTTACGGGAGGGGGGTCAGCACTGAAGCTTTCTTT.

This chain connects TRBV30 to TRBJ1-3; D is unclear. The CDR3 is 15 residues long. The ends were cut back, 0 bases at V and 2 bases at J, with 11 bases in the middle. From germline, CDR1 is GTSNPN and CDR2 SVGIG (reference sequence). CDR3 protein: CAWSVRGGTGNTIYF. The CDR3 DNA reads TGTGCCTGGAGTGTACGAGGAGGTACTGGAAACACCATATATTTT.

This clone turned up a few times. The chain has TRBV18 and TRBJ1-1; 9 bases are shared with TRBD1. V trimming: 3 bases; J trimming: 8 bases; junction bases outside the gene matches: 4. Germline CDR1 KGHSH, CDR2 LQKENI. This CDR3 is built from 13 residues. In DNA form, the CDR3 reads TGTGCCAGCTCACCGCGGACAGGGGACGAAGCTTTCTTT. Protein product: CASSPRTGDEAFF.

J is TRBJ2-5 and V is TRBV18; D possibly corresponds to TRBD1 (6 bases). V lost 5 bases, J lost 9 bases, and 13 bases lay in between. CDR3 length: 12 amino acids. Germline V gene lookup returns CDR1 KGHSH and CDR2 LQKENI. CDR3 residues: CASSVKGDAQYF. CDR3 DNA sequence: TGTGCCAGCTCAGTCAAGGGGGACGCCCAGTACTTC.

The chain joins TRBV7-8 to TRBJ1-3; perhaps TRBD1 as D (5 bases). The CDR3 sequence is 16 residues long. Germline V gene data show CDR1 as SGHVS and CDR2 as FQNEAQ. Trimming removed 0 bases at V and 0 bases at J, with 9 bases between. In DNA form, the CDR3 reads TGTGCCAGCAGCTTAGCCCAGGGCCACTCTGGAAACACCATATATTTT. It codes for CASSLAQGHSGNTIYF. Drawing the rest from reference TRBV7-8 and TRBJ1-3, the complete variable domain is GAGVSQSPRYKVAKRGQDVALRCDPISGHVSLFWYQQALGQGPEFLTYFQNEAQLDKSGLPSDRFFAERPEGSVSTLKIQRTQQEDSAVYLCASSLAQGHSGNTIYFGEGSWLTVV.

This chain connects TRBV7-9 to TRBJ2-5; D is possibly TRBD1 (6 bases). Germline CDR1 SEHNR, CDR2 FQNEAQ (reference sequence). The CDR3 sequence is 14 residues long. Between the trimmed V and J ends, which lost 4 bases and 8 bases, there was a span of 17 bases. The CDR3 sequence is CASSSSQGSETQYF. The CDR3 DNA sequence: TGTGCCAGCAGCTCCAGCCAGGGGTCGGAAACCCAGTACTTC.

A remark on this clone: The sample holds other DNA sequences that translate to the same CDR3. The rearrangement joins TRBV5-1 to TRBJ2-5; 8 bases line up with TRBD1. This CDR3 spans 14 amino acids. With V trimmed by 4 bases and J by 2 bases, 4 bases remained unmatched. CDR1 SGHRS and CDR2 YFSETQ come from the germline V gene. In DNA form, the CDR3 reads TGCGCCAGCAGCCCTGGACAGGGACAAGAGACCCAGTACTTC. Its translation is CASSPGQGQETQYF.

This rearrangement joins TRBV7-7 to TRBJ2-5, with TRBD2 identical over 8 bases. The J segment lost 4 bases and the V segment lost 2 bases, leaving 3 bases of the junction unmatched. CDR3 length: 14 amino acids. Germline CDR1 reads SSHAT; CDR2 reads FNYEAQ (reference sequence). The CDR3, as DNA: TGTGCCAGCAGCTTACGGGGGGGCAGAGAGACCCAGTACTTC. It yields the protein CASSLRGGRETQYF.

CDR3 region: CASSLSASGRVDEQFF. The CDR3 bases are TGTGCCAGCAGTTTATCGGCTAGCGGGAGGGTAGATGAGCAGTTCTTC. The V gene is TRBV27, the J gene TRBJ2-1; 12 nucleotides match TRBD2. V was pared by 0 bases and J by 8 bases, with 5 bases of the junction left unmatched. Germline CDR1 and CDR2: MNHEY and SMNVEV (reference sequence). The CDR3 spans 16 residues.

The CDR3: CASSLASTYQETQYF. The CDR3 nucleotides are TGTGCCAGCAGCTTGGCATCGACATACCAAGAGACCCAGTACTTC. The rearrangement joins TRBV5-5 to TRBJ2-5; D not certain. The CDR3 has 15 amino acids. Trimming left V 0 bases short and J 0 bases short, with 9 bases between. CDR1 and CDR2 from the germline V gene are SGHKS and YYEKEE (reference sequence).

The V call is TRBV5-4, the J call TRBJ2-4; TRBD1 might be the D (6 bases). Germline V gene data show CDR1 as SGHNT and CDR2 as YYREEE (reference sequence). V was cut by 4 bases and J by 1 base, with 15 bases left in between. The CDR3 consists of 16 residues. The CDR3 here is CASSPPGAFAKNIQYF. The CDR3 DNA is TGTGCCAGCAGCCCCCCAGGGGCCTTTGCCAAAAACATTCAGTACTTC.

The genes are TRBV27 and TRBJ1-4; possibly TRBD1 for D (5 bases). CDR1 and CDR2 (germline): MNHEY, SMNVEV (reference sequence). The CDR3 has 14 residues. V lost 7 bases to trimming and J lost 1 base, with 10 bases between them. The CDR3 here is CASMSGVTNEKLFF. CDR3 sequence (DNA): TGTGCCAGCATGTCGGGGGTAACTAATGAAAAACTGTTTTTT.